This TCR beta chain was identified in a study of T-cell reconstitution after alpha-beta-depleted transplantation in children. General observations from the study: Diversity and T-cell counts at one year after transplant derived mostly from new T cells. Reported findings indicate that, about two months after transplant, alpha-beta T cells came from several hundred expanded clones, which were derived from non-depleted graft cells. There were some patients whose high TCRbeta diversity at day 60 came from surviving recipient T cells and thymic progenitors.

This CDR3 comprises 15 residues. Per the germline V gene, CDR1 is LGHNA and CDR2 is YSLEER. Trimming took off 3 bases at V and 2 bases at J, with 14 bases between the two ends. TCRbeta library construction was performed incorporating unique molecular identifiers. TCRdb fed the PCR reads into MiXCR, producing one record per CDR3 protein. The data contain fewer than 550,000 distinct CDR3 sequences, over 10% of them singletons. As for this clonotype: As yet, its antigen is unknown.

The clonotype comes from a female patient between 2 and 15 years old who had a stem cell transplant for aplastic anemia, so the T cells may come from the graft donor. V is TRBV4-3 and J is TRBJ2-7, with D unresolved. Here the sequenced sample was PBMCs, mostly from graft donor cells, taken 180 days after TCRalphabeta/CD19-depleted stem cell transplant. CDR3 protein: CASSQVKDPTYEQYF. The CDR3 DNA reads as TGCGCCAGCAGCCAGGTTAAAGACCCCACCTACGAGCAGTACTTC.